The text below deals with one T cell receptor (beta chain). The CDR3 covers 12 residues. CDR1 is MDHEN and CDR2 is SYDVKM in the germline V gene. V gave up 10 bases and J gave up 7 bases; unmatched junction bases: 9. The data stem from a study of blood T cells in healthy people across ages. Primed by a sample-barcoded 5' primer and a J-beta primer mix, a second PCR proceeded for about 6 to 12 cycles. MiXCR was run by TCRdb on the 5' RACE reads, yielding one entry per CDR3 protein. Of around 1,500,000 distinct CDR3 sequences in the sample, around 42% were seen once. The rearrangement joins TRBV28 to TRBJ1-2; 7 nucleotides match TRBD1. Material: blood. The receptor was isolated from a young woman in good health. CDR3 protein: CATDRELGGYTF. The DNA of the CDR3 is TGTGCCACTGACAGGGAGTTGGGTGGCTACACCTTC.